The 5 T cell receptor beta chains below come from one sample, sequenced in a study of CD8+ T cells in alopecia areata. Indicated treatment: oral pan-JAK inhibitor, 5-10 mg twice daily. cDNA serving as the sequencing template came from extracted, reverse transcribed RNA. Libraries were prepared by immunoSEQ multiplex PCR; TCRdb keeps only in-frame clonotypes and omits some of them. The sample carries 270,000 or so clones, over 45% recorded once. The sequencing here drew on CD4+ T cells sorted from blood, taken at week 24, from a patient treated with tofacitinib. The source of these receptors is a human donor with alopecia areata.

Remarks on this clone: A much bigger clone sits one base away, suggesting this may be a read error. V usage is TRBV5-1 and J usage is TRBJ2-3, with D possibly TRBD2 on 7 matching bases. The CDR3 length is 14 residues. Germline loops: CDR1 SGHRS, CDR2 YFSETQ. V was cut by 5 bases and J by 6 bases, with 16 bases left in between. The CDR3 reads CASRRRGGPDTQYF. CDR3 in DNA: TGCGCCAGCAGGAGGAGGGGGGGGCCCGATACGCAGTATTTT. The complete variable domain, with remaining parts taken from reference TRBV5-1 and TRBJ2-3, reads KAGVTQTPRYLIKTRGQQVTLSCSPISGHRSVSWYQQTPGQGLQFLFEYFSETQRNKGNFPGRFSGRQFSNSRSEMNVSTLELGDSALYLCASRRRGGPDTQYFGPGTRLTVL.

The genes are TRBV4-1 and TRBJ2-3; TRBD2 is a possible D gene (6 bases). Germline-derived CDR1 and CDR2 are MGHRA and YSYEKL. The V gene lost 1 base and the J gene lost 2 bases, with 13 bases spanning the gap. The CDR3 consists of 16 residues. CDR3 protein: CASSQGRGPNTDTQYF. CDR3 bases: TGCGCCAGCAGCCAAGGGAGGGGACCAAACACAGATACGCAGTATTTT.

This clone showed up just a few times. V gene TRBV30 combines with J gene TRBJ1-1, with TRBD1 matching 8 bases. Germline lookup yields CDR1 GTSNPN and CDR2 SVGIG (reference sequence). After removal of 3 bases from V and 9 bases from J, the junction contained 3 bases not matched to a gene. This CDR3 is 11 amino acids long. In DNA form, the CDR3 reads TGTGCCTGGAGGGGGGACAGGAAAGCTTTCTTT. Translated, it gives CAWRGDRKAFF.

In its sample, this clone was seen once. DNA for the CDR3: TGCGCCAGCAGCCAAGGGACTAGCGGGGGCCCTAGAGTTCAAGAGACCCAGTACTTC. It encodes CASSQGTSGGPRVQETQYF. The chain uses TRBV4-1 and TRBJ2-5, with 13 bases identical to TRBD2. The CDR3 contains 19 residues. Losses at the gene ends were 1 base for V and 2 bases for J; bases not matched to a gene: 10. Per germline, CDR1 MGHRA and CDR2 YSYEKL.

This rearrangement joins TRBV7-6 to TRBJ2-7; D not certain. This CDR3 has 13 residues. V was clipped by 2 bases and J by 6 bases, with 11 bases between them. Germline V lookup: CDR1 SGHVS, CDR2 FNYEAQ. The CDR3 nucleotides read TGTGCCAGCAGCTTATCCGCCGTGGGCGAGCAGTACTTC. It specifies CASSLSAVGEQYF.